These 21 T cell receptor beta chains came from one sample sequenced in a study of T-cell memory formation after mild COVID-19. TCRdb re-derived calls from the 5' RACE reads in MiXCR, one entry per CDR3 protein. Of 400,000 or so distinct CDR3 sequences in the sample, around 20% were seen once. Sequencing was done on a sample of PBMCs or a T cell subset sorted from them (not recorded which). The receptors come from an adult woman who had mild COVID-19 (a few samples of this study predate the infection). Cell type and time point are not known.

The CDR3 spells CASSSALGVDYEQYF. CDR3 nucleotides: TGTGCCAGCAGCTCAGCTTTGGGGGTGGACTACGAGCAGTACTTC. This sequence joins TRBV5-5 and TRBJ2-7, with D perhaps being TRBD1 or TRBD2 (5 bases each). The CDR3 is made up of 15 amino acids. From germline, CDR1 is SGHKS and CDR2 YYEKEE (reference sequence). The germline V and J ends were trimmed by 3 bases and 3 bases, with 16 bases remaining between them. Supplemented by reference TRBV5-5 and TRBJ2-7, the full variable domain reads DAGVTQSPTHLIKTRGQQVTLRCSPISGHKSVSWYQQVLGQGPQFIFQYYEKEERGRGNFPDRFSARQFPNYSSELNVNALLLGDSALYLCASSSALGVDYEQYFGPGTRLTVT.

V and J are TRBV7-9 and TRBJ2-3; 10 bases fit TRBD2. Germline V gene lookup returns CDR1 SEHNR and CDR2 FQNEAQ (reference sequence). J gave up 7 bases and V 0 bases, and 13 bases lay outside the gene matches. CDR3 length equals 18 residues. This CDR3 reads CASSLAPSGSSVKNTQYF. The CDR3 nucleotides read TGTGCCAGCAGCTTAGCGCCTAGCGGGAGTTCGGTGAAAAATACGCAGTATTTT.

This chain connects TRBV27 to TRBJ1-6; no firm D call. CDR1 is MNHEY, CDR2 SMNVEV, per germline (reference sequence). The CDR3 runs to 16 residues. The germline V and J ends were trimmed by 2 bases and 4 bases, with 12 bases remaining between them. Written as DNA, the CDR3 is TGTGCCAGCAGTTTAAATTATTGGCAGTATAATTCACCCCTCCACTTT. As protein: CASSLNYWQYNSPLHF.

This clonotype has a handful of counts. The chain has TRBV12-3 or TRBV12-4 and TRBJ1-5, with unresolved D. Between the trimmed V and J ends, which lost 3 bases and 4 bases, there was a span of 7 bases. The CDR3 spans 13 residues. CDR3 DNA sequence: TGTGCCAGCAGTTTTGCTTGGAATCAGCCCCAGCATTTT. It codes for CASSFAWNQPQHF.

The chain joins TRBV12-3 or TRBV12-4 to TRBJ2-3; 10 bases are shared with TRBD2. The CDR3 spans 15 residues. V shed 6 bases, J shed 5 bases, and the junction held 8 bases outside the gene matches. The CDR3 region has the DNA TGTGCCAGCAGCACTAGCGGGATTAATATAGATACGCAGTATTTT. Amino acids: CASSTSGINIDTQYF.

Only one count was recorded for this clonotype. The chain links TRBV6-5 to TRBJ2-3, with D possibly being TRBD1 or TRBD2 (6 bases each). Trimming cost V 11 bases and J 4 bases, with 19 bases left between them. CDR1 and CDR2 from the germline V gene are MNHEY and SVGAGI. The CDR3 extends over 14 amino acids. The CDR3 DNA reads TGTGCCTCGAAGAGGGGGGCCACGTCAGATACGCAGTATTTT. Amino acids: CASKRGATSDTQYF.

This clonotype was seen ten or more times. This rearrangement joins TRBV5-1 to TRBJ2-1, with unresolved D. V gave up 3 bases and J gave up 6 bases, with 10 bases separating them. CDR3 length equals 13 residues. Germline CDR1 reads SGHRS; CDR2 reads YFSETQ. This CDR3 is CASSSEIGNEQFF. The CDR3 DNA is TGCGCCAGCAGCTCCGAGATCGGCAATGAGCAGTTCTTC.

This clonotype was detected only a few times. CDR3 coding DNA: TGTGCCAGCAATACCGGGGGGATAGGAGGCTACACCTTC. Residues: CASNTGGIGGYTF. The rearrangement uses TRBV25-1 and TRBJ1-2, with D possibly matching TRBD1 (5 bases). V dropped 7 bases and J dropped 8 bases, with 17 bases sitting between them. CDR1 is MGHDK and CDR2 is SYGVNS in the germline V gene. CDR3 length: 13 amino acids.

This clonotype was observed a few times. The V call is TRBV6-5, the J call TRBJ1-6; possible D gene TRBD1, 5 bases. The CDR3 spans 14 residues. Germline CDR1 reads MNHEY; CDR2 reads SVGAGI. V dropped 6 bases and J dropped 4 bases, with 10 bases sitting between them. The CDR3 region has the DNA TGTGCCAGCAGAAAGGGGCATTATAATTCACCCCTCCACTTT. Translated: CASRKGHYNSPLHF.

The chain couples TRBV24-1 to TRBJ2-1, with TRBD1 as a possible D gene (5 bases). Germline V CDR1 and CDR2: KGHDR, SFDVKD. Between the trimmed V and J ends, which lost 4 bases and 1 base, there was a span of 7 bases. The CDR3 runs 14 residues. The CDR3 protein is CATSERTSYNEQFF. In DNA, the CDR3 is TGTGCCACCAGTGAACGGACATCCTACAATGAGCAGTTCTTC.

In this sample, this clonotype turned up a few times. The chain carries TRBV9 and TRBJ2-3; D might be TRBD1 (6 bases). Germline loops: CDR1 SGDLS, CDR2 YYNGEE. The V and J ends lost 0 bases and 4 bases respectively, with 12 bases between them. The CDR3 is 15 residues long. Here the CDR3 reads CASSVVGGGPDTQYF. CDR3 nucleotides: TGTGCCAGCAGCGTAGTAGGTGGGGGCCCAGATACGCAGTATTTT.

This clonotype was counted between two and nine times. The chain is built from TRBV5-5 and TRBJ2-5; no firm D call. Germline values: CDR1 SGHKS, CDR2 YYEKEE (reference sequence). The CDR3 has 16 amino acids. The V end lost 4 bases, the J end lost 2 bases, and 18 bases lay between the germline ends. CDR3 amino acids: CASSRAIWAGQETQYF. CDR3 in DNA: TGTGCCAGCAGCCGAGCTATTTGGGCAGGTCAAGAGACCCAGTACTTC.

This clonotype was observed a few times. CDR3 protein: CASSGLAGGFFQETQYF. CDR3 DNA sequence: TGTGCCAGCTCAGGACTAGCGGGAGGATTCTTCCAAGAGACCCAGTACTTC. The V and J genes are TRBV18 and TRBJ2-5, with 14 bases lining up with TRBD2. V dropped 5 bases and J dropped 1; count of bases not matched to a gene: 6. This CDR3 is built from 17 residues. The germline V gene encodes CDR1 KGHSH and CDR2 LQKENI.

This clonotype has a handful of counts. This chain uses TRBV24-1 with TRBJ2-1; TRBD1 is a possible D gene (5 bases). CDR3 size: 14 residues. Trimming took 4 bases from V and 4 from J, leaving 10 bases between them. Germline values: CDR1 KGHDR, CDR2 SFDVKD. The CDR3 nucleotides are TGTGCCACCAGTGAGGACCAGGGATACAATGAGCAGTTCTTC. Translated, it gives CATSEDQGYNEQFF.

This clonotype was seen only a few times. For the CDR3, the DNA is TGTGCCAGCAGTTCAGAAATGGCTACTCGCGAGACCCAGTACTTC. This codes for CASSSEMATRETQYF. The chain uses TRBV12-3 or TRBV12-4 and TRBJ2-5, with D unresolved. There are 15 residues in the CDR3. Trimming stripped 4 bases from V and 5 bases from J, with 17 bases between.

This clonotype was detected only a few times. The chain is built from TRBV5-1 and TRBJ1-2; the D gene is possibly TRBD1 (5 bases). Germline V gene lookup returns CDR1 SGHRS and CDR2 YFSETQ. CDR3 size: 14 residues. Deletions cut 4 bases from V and 2 bases from J, with 12 bases between. CDR3 region: CASSQDGGNYGYTF. The CDR3 DNA sequence: TGCGCCAGCAGCCAGGACGGGGGAAACTATGGCTACACCTTC.

This clonotype came up a few times. The V and J genes are TRBV6-1 and TRBJ2-7; 7 positions match TRBD1. Germline V gene data show CDR1 as MNHNS and CDR2 as SASEGT. Germline trimming cut 5 bases from V and 6 bases from J; bases unmatched to any gene: 13. The CDR3 has 15 amino acids. CDR3 loop: CASSLDDRAPSEQYF. CDR3 nucleotides: TGTGCCAGCAGTTTAGACGACAGGGCCCCTTCCGAGCAGTACTTC.

The chain has TRBV24-1 and TRBJ1-2; perhaps TRBD1 as D (5 bases). The germline V gene encodes CDR1 KGHDR and CDR2 SFDVKD. The CDR3 sequence is 13 residues long. V was trimmed by 6 bases and J by 2 bases, leaving 9 bases between them. CDR3: CATSPGGNYGYTF. The CDR3 DNA sequence: TGTGCCACCAGTCCCGGGGGGAACTATGGCTACACCTTC.

This clonotype was counted ten times or more. The V call is TRBV18, the J call TRBJ1-1; possible D gene TRBD1, 6 bases. The germline CDR1 and CDR2 sequences are KGHSH and LQKENI. Trimming took off 2 bases at V and 4 bases at J, with 11 bases between the two ends. The CDR3 extends over 14 amino acids. The CDR3 loop reads CASSPSRGGTEAFF. In DNA form, the CDR3 reads TGTGCCAGCTCACCAAGTCGAGGGGGCACTGAAGCTTTCTTT.

This clonotype has a count of ten or more. The chain combines TRBV6-5 with TRBJ2-6; TRBD1 agrees at 12 bases. CDR1 is MNHEY, CDR2 SVGAGI, per germline. The CDR3 length is 19 residues. V dropped 4 bases and J dropped 4; count of bases not matched to a gene: 11. The CDR3 sequence is CASSFQPGQGAGGANVLTF. DNA for the CDR3: TGTGCCAGCAGTTTCCAACCGGGACAGGGGGCAGGGGGGGCCAACGTCCTGACTTTC.

This clonotype was recorded a few times. A read error is possible here, since a much larger clone lies one base away. The chain carries TRBV7-9 and TRBJ2-7; 7 nucleotides line up with TRBD1. Per the germline V gene, CDR1 is SEHNR and CDR2 is FQNEAQ (reference sequence). The CDR3 totals 13 residues. Trimming took 3 bases from V and 2 from J; bases not matched to a gene: 1. The CDR3 DNA sequence: TGTGCCAGCAGCTTTCAGGGGGCCTACGAGCAGTACTTC. Its protein is CASSFQGAYEQYF.